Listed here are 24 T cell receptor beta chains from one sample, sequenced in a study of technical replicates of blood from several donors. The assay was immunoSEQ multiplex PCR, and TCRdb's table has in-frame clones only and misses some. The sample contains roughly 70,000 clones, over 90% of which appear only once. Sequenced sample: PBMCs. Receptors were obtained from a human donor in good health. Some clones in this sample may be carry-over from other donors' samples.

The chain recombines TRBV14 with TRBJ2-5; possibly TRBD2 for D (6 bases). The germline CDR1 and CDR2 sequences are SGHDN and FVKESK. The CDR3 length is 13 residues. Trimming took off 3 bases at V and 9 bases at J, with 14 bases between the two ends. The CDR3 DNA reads TGTGCCAGCAGCCAGCGGGGTACCAGTCCCCAGTACTTC. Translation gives CASSQRGTSPQYF.

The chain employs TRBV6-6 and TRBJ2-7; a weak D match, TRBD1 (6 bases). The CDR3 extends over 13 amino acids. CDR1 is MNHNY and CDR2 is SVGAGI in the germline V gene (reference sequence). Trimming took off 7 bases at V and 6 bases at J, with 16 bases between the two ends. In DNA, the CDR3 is TGTGCCAGCACCGGGACAAGAACGGGCGAGCAGTACTTC. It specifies CASTGTRTGEQYF.

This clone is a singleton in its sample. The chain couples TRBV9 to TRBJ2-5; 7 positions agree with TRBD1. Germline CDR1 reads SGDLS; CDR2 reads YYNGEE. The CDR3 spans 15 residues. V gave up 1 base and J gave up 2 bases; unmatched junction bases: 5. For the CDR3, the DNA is TGTGCCAGCAGCGTACGGGACAGTCTACAAGAGACCCAGTACTTC. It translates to CASSVRDSLQETQYF.

This CDR3 reads CASSLGDRGTEAFF. CDR3 nucleotide sequence: TGCGCCAGCAGCTTGGGGGACAGGGGCACTGAAGCTTTCTTT. The chain links TRBV5-1 to TRBJ1-1; 10 bases match TRBD1. J lost 4 bases, V lost 0 bases, and 0 bases had no gene match. The CDR3 runs to 14 residues. Per the germline V gene, CDR1 is SGHRS and CDR2 is YFSETQ.

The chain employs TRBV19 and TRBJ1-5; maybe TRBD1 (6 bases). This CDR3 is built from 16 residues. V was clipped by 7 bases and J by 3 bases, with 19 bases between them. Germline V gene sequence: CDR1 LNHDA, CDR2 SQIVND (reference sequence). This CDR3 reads CASTPPGGLPNQPQHF. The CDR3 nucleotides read TGTGCCAGTACCCCTCCGGGGGGGCTCCCCAATCAGCCCCAGCATTTT. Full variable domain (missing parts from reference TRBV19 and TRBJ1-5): DGGITQSPKYLFRKEGQNVTLSCEQNLNHDAMYWYRQDPGQGLRLIYYSQIVNDFQKGDIAEGYSVSREKKESFPLTVTSAQKNPTAFYLCASTPPGGLPNQPQHFGDGTRLSIL.

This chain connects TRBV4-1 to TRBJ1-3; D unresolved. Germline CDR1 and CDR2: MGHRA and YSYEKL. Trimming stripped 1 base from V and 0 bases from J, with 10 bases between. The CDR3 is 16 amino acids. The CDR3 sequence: CASSQALGFSGNTIYF. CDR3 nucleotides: TGCGCCAGCAGCCAAGCTCTCGGTTTCTCTGGAAACACCATATATTTT.

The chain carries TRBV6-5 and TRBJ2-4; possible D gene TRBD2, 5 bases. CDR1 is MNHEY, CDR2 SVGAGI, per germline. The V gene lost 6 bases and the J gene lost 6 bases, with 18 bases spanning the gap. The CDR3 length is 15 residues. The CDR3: CASRPVSPRGNIQYF. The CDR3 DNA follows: TGTGCCAGCAGGCCGGTATCTCCCCGGGGAAACATTCAGTACTTC.

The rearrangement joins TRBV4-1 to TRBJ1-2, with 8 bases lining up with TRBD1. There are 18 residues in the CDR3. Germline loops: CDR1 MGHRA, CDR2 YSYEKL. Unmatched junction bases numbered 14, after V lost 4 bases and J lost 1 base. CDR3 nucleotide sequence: TGCGCCAGCAGCCTCTTTAATCCCGGACAGGGATTTAACTATGGCTACACCTTC. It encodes CASSLFNPGQGFNYGYTF.

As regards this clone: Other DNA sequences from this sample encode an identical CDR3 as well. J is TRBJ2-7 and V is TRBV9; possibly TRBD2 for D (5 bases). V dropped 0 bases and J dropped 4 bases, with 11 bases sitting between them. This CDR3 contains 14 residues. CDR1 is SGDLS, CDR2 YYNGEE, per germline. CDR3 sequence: CASSVATGSYEQYF. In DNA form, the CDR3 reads TGTGCCAGCAGCGTAGCTACGGGGTCGTACGAGCAGTACTTC.

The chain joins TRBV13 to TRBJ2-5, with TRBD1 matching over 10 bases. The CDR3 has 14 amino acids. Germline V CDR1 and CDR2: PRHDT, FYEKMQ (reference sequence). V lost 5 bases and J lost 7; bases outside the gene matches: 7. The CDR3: CASSPGQGWGTQYF. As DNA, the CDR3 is TGTGCCAGCAGCCCGGGACAGGGGTGGGGGACCCAGTACTTC.

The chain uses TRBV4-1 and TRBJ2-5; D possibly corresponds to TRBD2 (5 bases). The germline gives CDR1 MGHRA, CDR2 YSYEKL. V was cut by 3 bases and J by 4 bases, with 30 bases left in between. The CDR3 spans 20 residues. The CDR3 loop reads CASSHTTERELLIFGETQYF. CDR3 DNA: TGCGCCAGCAGCCATACCACGGAGAGGGAGTTATTAATTTTTGGAGAGACCCAGTACTTC.

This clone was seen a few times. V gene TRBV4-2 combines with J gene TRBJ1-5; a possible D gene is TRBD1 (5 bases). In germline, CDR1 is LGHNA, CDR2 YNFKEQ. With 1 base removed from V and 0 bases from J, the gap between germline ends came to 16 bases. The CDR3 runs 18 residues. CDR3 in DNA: TGTGCCAGCAGCCAAGGGCGGCCGGGGGACCTTAGCAATCAGCCCCAGCATTTT. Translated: CASSQGRPGDLSNQPQHF.

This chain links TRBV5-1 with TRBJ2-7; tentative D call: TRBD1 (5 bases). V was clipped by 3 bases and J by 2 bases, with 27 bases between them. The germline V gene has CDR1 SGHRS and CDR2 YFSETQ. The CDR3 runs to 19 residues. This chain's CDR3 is CASSSSKYPGLLDTYEQYF. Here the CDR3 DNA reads TGCGCCAGCAGCTCCTCAAAATACCCCGGTTTGTTGGACACCTACGAGCAGTACTTC.

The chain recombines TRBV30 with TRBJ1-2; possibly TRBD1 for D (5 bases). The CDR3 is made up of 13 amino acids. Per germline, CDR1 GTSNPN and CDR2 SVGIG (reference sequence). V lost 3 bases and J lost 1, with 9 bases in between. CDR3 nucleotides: TGTGCCTGGAGCCCCGACAGTAACTATGGCTACACCTTC. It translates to CAWSPDSNYGYTF.

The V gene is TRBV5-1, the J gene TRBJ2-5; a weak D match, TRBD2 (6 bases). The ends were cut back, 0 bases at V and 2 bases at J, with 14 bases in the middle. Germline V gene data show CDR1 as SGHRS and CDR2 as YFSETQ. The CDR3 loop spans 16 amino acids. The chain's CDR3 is CASSLAQGGGQETQYF. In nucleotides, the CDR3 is TGCGCCAGCAGCTTGGCCCAGGGAGGAGGGCAAGAGACCCAGTACTTC. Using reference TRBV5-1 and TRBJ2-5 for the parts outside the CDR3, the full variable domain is KAGVTQTPRYLIKTRGQQVTLSCSPISGHRSVSWYQQTPGQGLQFLFEYFSETQRNKGNFPGRFSGRQFSNSRSEMNVSTLELGDSALYLCASSLAQGGGQETQYFGPGTRLLVL.

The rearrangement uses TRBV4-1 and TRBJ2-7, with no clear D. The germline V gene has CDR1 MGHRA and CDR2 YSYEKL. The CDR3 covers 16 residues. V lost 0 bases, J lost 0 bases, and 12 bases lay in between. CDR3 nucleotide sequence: TGCGCCAGCAGCCAAGAGGTCCCCCCGAGCTCCTACGAGCAGTACTTC. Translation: CASSQEVPPSSYEQYF.

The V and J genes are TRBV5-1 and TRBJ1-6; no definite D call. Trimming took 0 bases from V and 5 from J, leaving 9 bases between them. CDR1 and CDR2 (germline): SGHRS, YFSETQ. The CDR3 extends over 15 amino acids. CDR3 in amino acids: CASSLGNSNNSPLHF. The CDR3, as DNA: TGCGCCAGCAGCTTGGGCAACAGTAATAATTCACCCCTCCACTTT.

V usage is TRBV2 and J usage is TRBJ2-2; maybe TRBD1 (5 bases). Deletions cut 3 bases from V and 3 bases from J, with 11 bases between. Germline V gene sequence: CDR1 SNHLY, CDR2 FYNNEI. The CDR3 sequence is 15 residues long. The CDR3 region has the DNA TGTGCCAGCAGTGATGATAGCAGGGACACCGGGGAGCTGTTTTTT. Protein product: CASSDDSRDTGELFF.

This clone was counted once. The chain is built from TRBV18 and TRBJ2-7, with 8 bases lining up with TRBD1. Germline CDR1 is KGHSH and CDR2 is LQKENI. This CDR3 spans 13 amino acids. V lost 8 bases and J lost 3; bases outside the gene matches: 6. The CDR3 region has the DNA TGTGCCAGCAGACGACAGGGGAACTACGAGCAGTACTTC. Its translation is CASRRQGNYEQYF.

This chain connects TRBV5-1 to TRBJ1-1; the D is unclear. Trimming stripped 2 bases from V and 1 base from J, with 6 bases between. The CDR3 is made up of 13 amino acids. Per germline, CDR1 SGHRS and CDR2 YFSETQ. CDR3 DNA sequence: TGCGCCAGCAGCTTAATACAGAACACTGAAGCTTTCTTT. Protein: CASSLIQNTEAFF.

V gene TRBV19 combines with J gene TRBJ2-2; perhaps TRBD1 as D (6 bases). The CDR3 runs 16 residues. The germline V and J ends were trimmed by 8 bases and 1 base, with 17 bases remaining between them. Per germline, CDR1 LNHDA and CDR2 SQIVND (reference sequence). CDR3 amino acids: CASRLSGTMNTGELFF. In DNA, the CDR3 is TGTGCCAGTCGATTATCCGGGACAATGAACACCGGGGAGCTGTTTTTT.

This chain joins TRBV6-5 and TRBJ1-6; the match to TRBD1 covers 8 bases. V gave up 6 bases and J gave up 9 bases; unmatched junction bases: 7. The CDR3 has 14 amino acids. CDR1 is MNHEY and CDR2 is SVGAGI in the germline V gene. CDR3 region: CASRPGQGISPLHF. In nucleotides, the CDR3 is TGTGCCAGCAGACCAGGACAGGGAATTTCACCCCTCCACTTT.

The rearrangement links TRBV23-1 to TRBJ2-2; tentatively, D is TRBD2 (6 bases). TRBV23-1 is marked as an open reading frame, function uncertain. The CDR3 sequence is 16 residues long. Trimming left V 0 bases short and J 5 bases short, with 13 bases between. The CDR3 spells CASSQSGGLRTGELFF. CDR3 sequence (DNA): TGCGCCAGCAGTCAATCTGGAGGGCTTAGAACCGGGGAGCTGTTTTTT.

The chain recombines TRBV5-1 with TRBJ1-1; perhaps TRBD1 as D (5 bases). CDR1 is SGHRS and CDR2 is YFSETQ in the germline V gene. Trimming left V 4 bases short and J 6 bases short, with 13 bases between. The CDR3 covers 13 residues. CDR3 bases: TGCGCCAGCAGCATGACAGTCGCGGCTGAAGCTTTCTTT. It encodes CASSMTVAAEAFF.